Below, 21 T cell receptor beta chains from the same sample are listed, as sequenced in a study of PD-1 blockade in classical Hodgkin lymphoma. Time point noted: cycle 4 day 1 (C4D1), after 5 to 7 weeks of nivolumab. Relapse was seen in all patients after autologous stem cell transplantation, and brentuximab vedotin exposure was variable. Some clones are missing from TCRdb's copy, which holds only in-frame ones; the method was immunoSEQ multiplex PCR. Among about 7,600 clones listed, 70% to 80% were seen once. Sequenced here: peripheral blood mononuclear cells (PBMCs), sampled before the fourth cycle of nivolumab. The receptor set was obtained from a human donor with classical Hodgkin lymphoma.

The rearrangement joins TRBV13 to TRBJ2-2; the D gene could be TRBD1 or TRBD2 (5 bases each). V was cut by 5 bases and J by 2 bases, with 9 bases left in between. The CDR3 loop spans 14 amino acids. The germline V gene encodes CDR1 PRHDT and CDR2 FYEKMQ (reference sequence). Written as DNA, the CDR3 is TGTGCCAGCAGCAGGGACGGTAACACCGGGGAGCTGTTTTTT. It yields the protein CASSRDGNTGELFF.

V gene TRBV19 combines with J gene TRBJ1-1, with 7 positions matching TRBD1. Germline V gene data show CDR1 as LNHDA and CDR2 as SQIVND (reference sequence). V was pared by 4 bases and J by 3 bases, with 11 bases of the junction left unmatched. This CDR3 region has 16 residues. Here the CDR3 reads CASSKLPGQLDTEAFF. CDR3 in DNA: TGTGCCAGTAGTAAACTCCCGGGACAGCTAGACACTGAAGCTTTCTTT.

The chain is built from TRBV5-1 and TRBJ1-1; 7 bases agree with TRBD1. Germline CDR1 SGHRS, CDR2 YFSETQ. The ends lost 4 bases at V and 1 base at J; junction bases unmatched: 16. The CDR3 runs 18 residues. CDR3 loop: CASSRRQNLQGKNTEAFF. CDR3 bases: TGCGCCAGCAGCCGACGCCAAAACCTACAGGGGAAGAACACTGAAGCTTTCTTT.

This clone was counted between two and nine times. This sequence joins TRBV4-2 and TRBJ2-5; 11 bases line up with TRBD1. V shed 0 bases, J shed 5 bases, and the junction held 14 bases outside the gene matches. CDR1 LGHNA and CDR2 YNFKEQ come from the germline V gene. CDR3 length equals 19 residues. The CDR3 DNA is TGTGCCAGCAGCCAAGATTGGGATGGACAGGGGGCATCCGGGGAGACCCAGTACTTC. Protein: CASSQDWDGQGASGETQYF.

The chain is built from TRBV28 and TRBJ1-2; possibly TRBD1 for D (6 bases). Trimming stripped 6 bases from V and 3 bases from J, with 11 bases between. Germline-derived CDR1 and CDR2 are MDHEN and SYDVKM. The CDR3 has 13 amino acids. CDR3 sequence: CASSQEGDYGYTF. In DNA, the CDR3 is TGTGCCAGCAGCCAGGAGGGGGACTATGGCTACACCTTC.

The rearrangement uses TRBV7-9 and TRBJ2-1, with D possibly being TRBD2 (5 bases). Per germline, CDR1 SEHNR and CDR2 FQNEAQ (reference sequence). Trimming shortened V by 7 bases and J by 6 bases, and 25 bases separated the two germline ends. The CDR3 has 17 residues. CDR3: CASTSRNLAPSANEQFF. CDR3 nucleotides: TGTGCCAGCACCTCCCGGAATCTAGCCCCTTCCGCCAATGAGCAGTTCTTC.

The chain joins TRBV2 to TRBJ2-3; weak D call: TRBD2 (6 bases). The germline CDR1 and CDR2 sequences are SNHLY and FYNNEI. Trimming took off 6 bases at V and 5 bases at J, with 12 bases between the two ends. The CDR3 is 13 amino acids. The CDR3 is CASSSRLVDTQYF. The DNA of the CDR3 is TGTGCCAGCAGCTCAAGACTAGTAGATACGCAGTATTTT. The full variable domain, with the rest looked up from reference TRBV2 and TRBJ2-3, is EPEVTQTPSHQVTQMGQEVILRCVPISNHLYFYWYRQILGQKVEFLVSFYNNEISEKSEIFDDQFSVERPDGSNFTLKIRSTKLEDSAMYFCASSSRLVDTQYFGPGTRLTVL.

The CDR3 loop reads CASSLGFEQGANQPQHF. DNA for the CDR3: TGTGCCAGCAGTTTAGGTTTCGAACAGGGCGCCAATCAGCCCCAGCATTTT. The V call is TRBV28, the J call TRBJ1-5, with D possibly matching TRBD1 (6 bases). Germline-derived CDR1 and CDR2 are MDHEN and SYDVKM. The CDR3 sequence is 17 residues long. V was trimmed by 2 bases and J by 3 bases, leaving 17 bases between them.

The chain is built from TRBV28 and TRBJ2-1; the match to TRBD2 covers 14 bases. The V gene's germline CDR1 is MDHEN and CDR2 SYDVKM. The CDR3 consists of 18 residues. V trimming: 6 bases; J trimming: 6 bases; junction bases outside the gene matches: 13. The CDR3 DNA follows: TGTGCCAGCAGCCTCAAAGCCGGGACTAGCGGGAGCAGCAATGAGCAGTTCTTC. This sequence encodes CASSLKAGTSGSSNEQFF.

The gene calls are TRBV4-1 and TRBJ1-5, with D possibly TRBD1 on 5 matching bases. CDR1 is MGHRA and CDR2 is YSYEKL in the germline V gene. The germline V and J ends were trimmed by 1 base and 2 bases, with 18 bases remaining between them. The CDR3 extends over 18 amino acids. The CDR3 sequence: CASSQVGGRGRGNQPQHF. The CDR3, as DNA: TGCGCCAGCAGCCAAGTGGGAGGGAGGGGACGAGGCAATCAGCCCCAGCATTTT.

The chain combines TRBV11-2 with TRBJ1-1, with D possibly being TRBD1 (6 bases). The germline V gene has CDR1 SGHAT and CDR2 FQNNGV. CDR3 length: 12 amino acids. Trimming cost V 3 bases and J 5 bases, with 7 bases left between them. CDR3 region: CASSFTGTEAFF. As DNA, the CDR3 is TGTGCCAGCAGCTTCACAGGGACTGAAGCTTTCTTT.

J is TRBJ1-5 and V is TRBV5-8; D is possibly TRBD1 (6 bases). The CDR3 spans 14 residues. Germline V CDR1 and CDR2: SGHTS, YDEGEE. The V gene lost 5 bases and the J gene lost 1 base, with 10 bases spanning the gap. CDR3 residues: CASSLDRSNQPQHF. The DNA of the CDR3 is TGTGCCAGCAGTTTAGACAGGAGCAATCAGCCCCAGCATTTT.

The chain couples TRBV6-5 to TRBJ2-1; D is possibly TRBD2 (6 bases). Germline CDR1 reads MNHEY; CDR2 reads SVGAGI. The V end was cut by 5 bases, the J end by 0 bases, with 8 bases between. The CDR3 is 14 amino acids. The CDR3, as DNA: TGTGCCAGCAGTCCCGGGGGCTCCTACAATGAGCAGTTCTTC. Its protein is CASSPGGSYNEQFF.

The chain employs TRBV19 and TRBJ2-7; D uncertain. V was pared by 1 base and J by 5 bases, with 6 bases between. The CDR3 is 12 residues long. Germline-derived CDR1 and CDR2 are LNHDA and SQIVND (reference sequence). The CDR3 bases are TGTGCCAGTAGTATAGGGGATGACGAGCAGTACTTC. Translating it yields CASSIGDDEQYF.

The chain carries TRBV19 and TRBJ1-5; D is possibly TRBD1 (5 bases). Germline V lookup: CDR1 LNHDA, CDR2 SQIVND (reference sequence). Between the trimmed V and J ends, which lost 3 bases and 7 bases, there was a span of 13 bases. This CDR3 contains 14 residues. The CDR3 nucleotides are TGTGCCAGTAGTATGGGGGTGAGCGGGCAGCCCCAGCATTTT. Its translation: CASSMGVSGQPQHF.

The rearrangement links TRBV14 to TRBJ1-6, with a tentative D call TRBD1 (5 bases). V was shortened by 3 bases and J by 18 bases, with 18 bases between the two germline ends. The CDR3 is made up of 13 amino acids. Per the germline V gene, CDR1 is SGHDN and CDR2 is FVKESK. CDR3 residues: CASSQGRQGSHHF. Here the CDR3 DNA reads TGTGCCAGCAGCCAGGGCCGGCAGGGCTCCCACCACTTT.

The chain couples TRBV2 to TRBJ2-5; 7 positions match TRBD2. V lost 7 bases, J lost 5 bases, and 7 bases stayed unmatched. The CDR3 totals 13 residues. In germline, CDR1 is SNHLY, CDR2 FYNNEI. The CDR3: CASILHGGETQYF. CDR3 DNA: TGTGCCAGCATCCTTCACGGGGGGGAGACCCAGTACTTC.

This clone has only a few counts. CDR3: CASSSGRTLPGELFF. DNA for the CDR3: TGTGCCAGCAGCTCGGGACGGACACTGCCCGGGGAGCTGTTTTTT. The chain carries TRBV13 and TRBJ2-2; D possibly uses TRBD1 or TRBD2 (5 bases each). CDR1 is PRHDT, CDR2 FYEKMQ, per germline (reference sequence). The CDR3 covers 15 residues. V was trimmed by 4 bases and J by 6 bases, leaving 15 bases between them.

The gene calls are TRBV4-1 and TRBJ1-5; TRBD1 aligns across 8 bases. The CDR3 is 16 amino acids. V shed 1 base, J shed 8 bases, and the junction held 10 bases outside the gene matches. The germline CDR1 and CDR2 sequences are MGHRA and YSYEKL. The CDR3 DNA follows: TGCGCCAGCAGCCAAGGTGGTTGGACAGGGTTGAAGCCCCAGCATTTT. Translating it yields CASSQGGWTGLKPQHF.

This chain uses TRBV10-2 with TRBJ2-5, with 15 bases matching TRBD2. V lost 0 bases to trimming and J lost 1 base; unmatched junction nucleotides: 6. Per germline, CDR1 WSHSY and CDR2 SAAADI. CDR3 length: 19 residues. CDR3 in amino acids: CASSESGLAGGALQETQYF. DNA of the CDR3: TGCGCCAGCAGTGAGTCCGGACTAGCGGGAGGGGCCCTCCAAGAGACCCAGTACTTC.

This clone has only one observation. The chain joins TRBV5-1 to TRBJ2-2; 9 bases map to TRBD1. This CDR3 is built from 15 residues. V lost 7 bases and J lost 1; bases outside the gene matches: 5. Germline loops: CDR1 SGHRS, CDR2 YFSETQ. As DNA, the CDR3 is TGCGCCAGCCAGACAGGGGGGTGGAACACCGGGGAGCTGTTTTTT. Protein product: CASQTGGWNTGELFF.